This entry lists 14 T cell receptor beta chains sequenced from one sample in a study of T-cell reconstitution after alpha-beta-depleted transplantation in children. Construction of the TCRbeta library involved unique molecular identifiers. One entry per CDR3 protein results from TCRdb running MiXCR on the PCR reads. The sample contains a few hundred thousand distinct CDR3 sequences, more than 20% of which appear only once. This material consisted of PBMCs, taken before TCRalphabeta/CD19-depleted stem cell transplant. The receptors were sampled from a boy younger than two with Wiskott-Aldrich syndrome, due to receive a stem cell transplant.

The gene calls are TRBV7-6 and TRBJ2-1; TRBD2 agrees at 8 bases. CDR1 SGHVS and CDR2 FNYEAQ come from the germline V gene. The CDR3 is 15 amino acids. The junction had 12 bases not matched to a gene; V was cut back by 5 bases and J by 9 bases. In DNA form, the CDR3 reads TGTGCCAGCAGCGCCTTGAGCGGGAGTCGTGGTGAGCAGTTCTTC. This codes for CASSALSGSRGEQFF.

The chain carries TRBV20-1 and TRBJ1-2, with unresolved D. Germline V gives CDR1 DFQATT, CDR2 SNEGSKA (reference sequence). The V and J ends lost 6 bases and 4 bases respectively, with 12 bases between them. This CDR3 spans 12 amino acids. The CDR3 sequence: CSAGGQTYGYTF. The CDR3 DNA is TGCAGTGCGGGTGGGCAGACCTATGGCTACACCTTC.

This clonotype was counted only a few times. The CDR3 here is CASSLNPVYEQYF. The CDR3 nucleotides are TGTGCCAGCAGTTTGAACCCCGTATACGAGCAGTACTTC. This sequence joins TRBV28 and TRBJ2-7, with D hard to call. V was shortened by 3 bases and J by 4 bases, with 10 bases between the two germline ends. The germline CDR1 and CDR2 sequences are MDHEN and SYDVKM. The CDR3 extends over 13 amino acids.

Notes on this clonotype: The junction departs from the called germline gene at one end, perhaps through a read error. This chain uses TRBV5-1 with TRBJ2-7; the D is unclear. Germline CDR1 is SGHRS and CDR2 is YFSETQ. This CDR3 contains 14 residues. DNA for the CDR3: TGTGCCAGCTCCTTGACGGCCAGCTCCTACGAGCAGTACTTC. Translated, it gives CASSLTASSYEQYF.

This clonotype was observed a few times. The chain employs TRBV20-1 and TRBJ1-3; D is perhaps TRBD1 (5 bases). The CDR3 totals 11 residues. The germline V gene has CDR1 DFQATT and CDR2 SNEGSKA (reference sequence). The V end was cut by 8 bases, the J end by 2 bases, with 7 bases between. In DNA form, the CDR3 reads TGCAGTTTGGGGGCTGGAAACACCATATATTTT. The encoded protein is CSLGAGNTIYF.

This clonotype has more than one count but fewer than ten. The rearrangement joins TRBV12-3 or TRBV12-4 to TRBJ2-6; D is unclear. Trimming removed 6 bases from V and 0 bases from J, with 6 bases in between. The CDR3 is 14 residues long. Here the CDR3 DNA reads TGTGCCAGCAGAAAGAACTCTGGGGCCAACGTCCTGACTTTC. Protein product: CASRKNSGANVLTF.

The chain combines TRBV6-2 or TRBV6-3 with TRBJ2-1; 16 bases align to TRBD2. There are 18 residues in the CDR3. V shed 2 bases and J 4 bases; nucleotides not matched to a gene: 5. Germline loops: CDR1 MNHEY, CDR2 SVGEGT. CDR3 sequence: CASSYGTSGRAKYNEQFF. The DNA for the CDR3 is TGTGCCAGCAGTTACGGGACTAGCGGGAGGGCCAAGTACAATGAGCAGTTCTTC.

The table lists this clonotype with a few counts. This rearrangement joins TRBV12-3 or TRBV12-4 to TRBJ2-1, with 8 bases that match TRBD2. V was pared by 6 bases and J by 7 bases, with 17 bases of the junction left unmatched. The length of the CDR3 is 17 residues. The CDR3 loop is CASSTFLSGVLWNEQFF. The CDR3 region has the DNA TGTGCCAGCAGCACTTTTCTTAGCGGGGTTTTGTGGAATGAGCAGTTCTTC.

The chain couples TRBV5-1 to TRBJ2-7; perhaps TRBD2 as D (5 bases). This CDR3 is 14 amino acids long. V was cut by 4 bases and J by 7 bases, with 18 bases left in between. Germline V CDR1 and CDR2: SGHRS, YFSETQ. CDR3: CASSPGRELGEQYF. CDR3 sequence (DNA): TGCGCCAGCAGCCCTGGACGGGAATTGGGAGAGCAGTACTTC.

The rearrangement links TRBV20-1 to TRBJ2-3, with 15 bases that match TRBD2. V was pared by 6 bases and J by 6 bases, with 7 bases of the junction left unmatched. The CDR3 runs to 15 residues. CDR1 is DFQATT, CDR2 SNEGSKA, per germline (reference sequence). This CDR3 reads CSAQRTSGRGDTQYF. CDR3 bases: TGCAGTGCACAGAGGACTAGCGGGAGGGGGGATACGCAGTATTTT.

This clonotype was found a few times. The chain carries TRBV7-2 and TRBJ2-1; TRBD2 agrees at 8 bases. V shed 5 bases and J 7 bases; nucleotides not matched to a gene: 4. The CDR3 loop spans 13 amino acids. Germline CDR1 reads SGHTA; CDR2 reads FQGNSA. The CDR3 is CASSGGLVNEQFF. The CDR3 region has the DNA TGTGCCAGCAGCGGGGGACTAGTTAATGAGCAGTTCTTC.

The V call is TRBV5-1, the J call TRBJ2-7; D may be TRBD1 (5 bases). Germline CDR1 and CDR2: SGHRS and YFSETQ. The CDR3 contains 14 residues. Deletions cut 3 bases from V and 2 bases from J, with 12 bases between. In nucleotides, the CDR3 is TGCGCCAGCAGCTCGCAATTGGACACCTACGAGCAGTACTTC. This translates into CASSSQLDTYEQYF.

This clonotype was recorded a few times. V and J are TRBV7-2 and TRBJ2-7; 12 nucleotides agree with TRBD1. Trimming at V came to 4 bases and at J to 5 bases, leaving 6 bases not matched to a gene. The CDR3 covers 15 residues. CDR1 and CDR2 (germline): SGHTA, FQGNSA. CDR3 protein: CASSWGQGAFDEQYF. The CDR3 DNA is TGTGCCAGCAGCTGGGGACAGGGGGCATTCGACGAGCAGTACTTC.

V gene TRBV6-1 combines with J gene TRBJ2-5; 7 bases agree with TRBD2. Germline V gives CDR1 MNHNS, CDR2 SASEGT. This CDR3 region has 15 residues. Trimming took 4 bases from V and 2 from J; bases not matched to a gene: 7. The CDR3 DNA sequence: TGTGCCAGCAGTGGCCATGCTAGCGGACAAGAGACCCAGTACTTC. Its protein is CASSGHASGQETQYF.